This note documents a single T cell receptor beta chain sequence. Antigen unknown. Findings and caveats of the study: Tumor Tregs overlapped most with tumor, then blood, naive CD4+ cells. In terms of TCR gene usage, tumor memory CD4+ T cells clustered together with blood and lymph node memory CD4+ cells, as well as with lymph node naive CD4+ cells.

This CDR3 comprises 16 residues. The germline V gene has CDR1 SGHRS and CDR2 YFSETQ. Trimming removed 0 bases from V and 5 bases from J; junction bases left unmatched: 9. Constant-region reverse primers amplified full-length variable regions, followed by semi-nested Nested Universal Primer A PCR. One entry per CDR3 protein results from TCRdb running MiXCR on the 5' RACE reads. The sample has 35,000 to 50,000 distinct CDR3 sequences, about 29% seen once. The sequence derives from a female donor with breast cancer. Sequencing input: tumor-infiltrating memory CD4+ T cells sorted from the breast tumor. As to subset: memory CD4+ T cells, CD4+CD45RO+CD25-. The chain joins TRBV5-1 to TRBJ2-5; 8 bases match TRBD2. CDR3 sequence (DNA): TGCGCCAGCAGCTTGGTTACCGGGAGGGCCTCGGAGACCCAGTACTTC. Protein: CASSLVTGRASETQYF. Combining the CDR3 with reference TRBV5-1 and TRBJ2-5 gives the whole variable domain KAGVTQTPRYLIKTRGQQVTLSCSPISGHRSVSWYQQTPGQGLQFLFEYFSETQRNKGNFPGRFSGRQFSNSRSEMNVSTLELGDSALYLCASSLVTGRASETQYFGPGTRLLVL.